This entry is about one TCR beta chain. Its antigen is not known. Libraries were prepared by immunoSEQ multiplex PCR; TCRdb keeps only in-frame clonotypes and omits some of them. The table includes tens of thousands of clones, around 90% detected once. The CDR3 is 14 amino acids. CDR1 SGHDN and CDR2 FVKESK come from the germline V gene. Trimming pared 4 bases from V and 4 bases from J, leaving 11 bases between. The source of the sample is a study of OX40 agonist ivuxolimab in advanced cancers. Overall study findings and caveats: Relative to CD4+ cells, CD8+ T cells on average had more expanded clones.

Source: CD4+ or CD8+ T cells sorted from blood, taken in a trial of the OX40 agonist ivuxolimab. This receptor was taken from an adult with an advanced solid tumor such as melanoma, head and neck, liver or kidney cancer. The chain couples TRBV14 to TRBJ1-3; weak D call: TRBD1 (5 bases). As DNA, the CDR3 is TGTGCCAGCAGCCCTTGGGGGGGAGGAAACACCATATATTTT. Translated, it gives CASSPWGGGNTIYF.